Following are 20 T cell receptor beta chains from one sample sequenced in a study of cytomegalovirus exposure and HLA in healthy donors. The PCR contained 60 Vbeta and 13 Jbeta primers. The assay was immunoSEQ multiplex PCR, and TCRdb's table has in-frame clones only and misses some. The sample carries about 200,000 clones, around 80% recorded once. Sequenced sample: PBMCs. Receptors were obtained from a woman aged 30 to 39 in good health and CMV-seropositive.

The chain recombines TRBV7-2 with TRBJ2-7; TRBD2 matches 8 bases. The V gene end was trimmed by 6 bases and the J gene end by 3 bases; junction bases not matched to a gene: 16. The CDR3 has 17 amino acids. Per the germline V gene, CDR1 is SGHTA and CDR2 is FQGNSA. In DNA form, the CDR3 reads TGTGCCAGCAGACCCGCTAGCAGCGGGGGCGGTCGCTACGAGCAGTACTTC. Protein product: CASRPASSGGGRYEQYF.

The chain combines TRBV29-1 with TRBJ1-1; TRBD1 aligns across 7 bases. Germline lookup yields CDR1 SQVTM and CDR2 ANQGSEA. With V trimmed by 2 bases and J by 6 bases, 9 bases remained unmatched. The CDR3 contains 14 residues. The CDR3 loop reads CSVESTGVLSEAFF. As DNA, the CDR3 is TGCAGCGTTGAATCAACAGGGGTTTTATCTGAAGCTTTCTTT.

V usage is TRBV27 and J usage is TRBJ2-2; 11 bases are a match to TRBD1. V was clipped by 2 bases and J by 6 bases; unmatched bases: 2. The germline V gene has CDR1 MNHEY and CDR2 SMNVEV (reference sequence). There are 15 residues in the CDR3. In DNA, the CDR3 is TGTGCCAGCAGTTTAGAGGGACAGGGGGCCGGGGAGCTGTTTTTT. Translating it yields CASSLEGQGAGELFF.

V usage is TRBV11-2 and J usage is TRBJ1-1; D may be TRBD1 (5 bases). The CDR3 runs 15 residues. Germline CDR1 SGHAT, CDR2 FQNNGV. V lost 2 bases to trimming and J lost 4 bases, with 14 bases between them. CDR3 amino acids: CASSLPRGVRTEAFF. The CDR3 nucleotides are TGTGCCAGCAGCTTACCTCGGGGGGTCCGCACTGAAGCTTTCTTT.

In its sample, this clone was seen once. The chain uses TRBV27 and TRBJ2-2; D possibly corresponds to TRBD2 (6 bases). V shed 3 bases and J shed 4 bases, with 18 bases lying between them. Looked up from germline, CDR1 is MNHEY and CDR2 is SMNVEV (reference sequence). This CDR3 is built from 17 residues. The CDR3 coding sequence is TGTGCCAGCAGTTTCCGTCTTTTCGGGGGAGCCACCGGGGAGCTGTTTTTT. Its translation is CASSFRLFGGATGELFF.

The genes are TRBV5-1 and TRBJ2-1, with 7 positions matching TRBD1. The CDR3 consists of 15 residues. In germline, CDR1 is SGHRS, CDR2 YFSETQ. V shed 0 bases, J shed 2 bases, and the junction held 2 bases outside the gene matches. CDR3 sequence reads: CASSLDRGTYNEQFF. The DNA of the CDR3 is TGCGCCAGCAGCTTGGACAGGGGTACCTACAATGAGCAGTTCTTC.

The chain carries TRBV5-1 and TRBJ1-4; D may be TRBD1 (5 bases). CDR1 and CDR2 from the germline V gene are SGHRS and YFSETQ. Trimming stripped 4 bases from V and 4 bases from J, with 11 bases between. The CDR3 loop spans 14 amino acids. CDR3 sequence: CASSLWGVNEKLFF. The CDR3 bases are TGCGCCAGCAGCCTTTGGGGGGTTAATGAAAAACTGTTTTTT.

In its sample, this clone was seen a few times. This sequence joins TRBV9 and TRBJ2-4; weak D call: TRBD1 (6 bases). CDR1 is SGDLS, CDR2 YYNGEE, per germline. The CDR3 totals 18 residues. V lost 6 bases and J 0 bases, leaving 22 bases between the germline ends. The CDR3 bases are TGTGCCAGCATCCTCATTATAGGGGGAATTTTAGCCAAAAACATTCAGTACTTC. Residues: CASILIIGGILAKNIQYF. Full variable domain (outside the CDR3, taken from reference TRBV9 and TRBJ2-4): DSGVTQTPKHLITATGQRVTLRCSPRSGDLSVYWYQQSLDQGLQFLIQYYNGEERAKGNILERFSAQQFPDLHSELNLSSLELGDSALYFCASILIIGGILAKNIQYFGAGTRLSVL.

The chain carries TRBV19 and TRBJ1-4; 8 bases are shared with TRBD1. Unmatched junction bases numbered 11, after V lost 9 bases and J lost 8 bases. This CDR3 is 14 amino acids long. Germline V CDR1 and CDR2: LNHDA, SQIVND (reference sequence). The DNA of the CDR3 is TGTGCCAGCGCCGACAGGGGCGGTGGGGAAAAACTGTTTTTT. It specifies CASADRGGGEKLFF.

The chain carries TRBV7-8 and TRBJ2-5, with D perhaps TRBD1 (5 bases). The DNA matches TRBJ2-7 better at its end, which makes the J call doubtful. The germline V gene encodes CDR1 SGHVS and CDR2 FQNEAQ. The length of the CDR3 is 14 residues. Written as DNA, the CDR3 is TGTGCCAGCAGCTTAGAAGTGACAGCTTACGAGCAGTACTTC. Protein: CASSLEVTAYEQYF.

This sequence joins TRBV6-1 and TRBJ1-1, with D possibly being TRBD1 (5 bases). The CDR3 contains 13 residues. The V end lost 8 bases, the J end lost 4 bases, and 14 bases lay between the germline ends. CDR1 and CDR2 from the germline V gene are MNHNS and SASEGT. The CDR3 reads CASSSGGGTEAFF. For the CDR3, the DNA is TGTGCCAGCTCCTCGGGCGGGGGCACTGAAGCTTTCTTT.

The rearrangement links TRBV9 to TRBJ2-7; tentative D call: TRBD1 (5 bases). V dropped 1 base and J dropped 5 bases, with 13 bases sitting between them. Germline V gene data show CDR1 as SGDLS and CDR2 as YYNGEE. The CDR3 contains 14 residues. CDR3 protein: CASSVRGGADEQYF. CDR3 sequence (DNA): TGTGCCAGCAGCGTACGAGGTGGGGCGGACGAGCAGTACTTC.

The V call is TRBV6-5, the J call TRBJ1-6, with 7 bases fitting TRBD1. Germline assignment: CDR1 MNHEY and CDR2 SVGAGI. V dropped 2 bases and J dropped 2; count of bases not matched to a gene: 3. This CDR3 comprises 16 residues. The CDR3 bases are TGTGCCAGCAGTTACAGGGGGCAAGCCTATAATTCACCCCTCCACTTT. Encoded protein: CASSYRGQAYNSPLHF.

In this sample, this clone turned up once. DNA of the CDR3: TGTGCCAGCAGTTTACGGGCCCGAGGGCCGGGAAATTCACCCCTCCACTTT. It encodes CASSLRARGPGNSPLHF. The chain employs TRBV27 and TRBJ1-6; D unresolved. This CDR3 has 17 residues. Germline-derived CDR1 and CDR2 are MNHEY and SMNVEV (reference sequence). V gave up 2 bases and J gave up 7 bases, with 18 bases separating them.

The CDR3 DNA follows: TGTGCCAGCAGCTTTGAAGGGGCCGGCACTGAAGCTTTCTTT. This sequence encodes CASSFEGAGTEAFF. The gene calls are TRBV5-6 and TRBJ1-1, with a weak D call TRBD1 (5 bases). The CDR3 is 14 residues long. Trimming took 2 bases from V and 4 from J, leaving 12 bases between them. Germline values: CDR1 SGHDT, CDR2 YYEEEE.

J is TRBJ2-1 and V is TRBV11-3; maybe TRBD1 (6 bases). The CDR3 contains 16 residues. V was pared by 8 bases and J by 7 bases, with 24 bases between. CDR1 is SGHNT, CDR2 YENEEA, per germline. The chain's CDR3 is CASRQPGSGVLNEQFF. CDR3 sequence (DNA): TGTGCCAGCCGCCAGCCGGGGTCAGGGGTTTTAAATGAGCAGTTCTTC.

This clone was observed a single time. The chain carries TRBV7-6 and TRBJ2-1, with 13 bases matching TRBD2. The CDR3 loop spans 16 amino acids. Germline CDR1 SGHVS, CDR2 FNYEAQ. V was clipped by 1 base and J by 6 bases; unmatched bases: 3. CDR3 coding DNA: TGTGCCAGCAGCTTAGTTCGGACTAGCGGGGGCAATGAGCAGTTCTTC. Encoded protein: CASSLVRTSGGNEQFF.

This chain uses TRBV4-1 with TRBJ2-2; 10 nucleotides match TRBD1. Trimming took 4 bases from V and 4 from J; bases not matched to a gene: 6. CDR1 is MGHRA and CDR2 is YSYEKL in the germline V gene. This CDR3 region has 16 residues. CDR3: CASSPRRTGGTGELFF. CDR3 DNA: TGCGCCAGCAGCCCTCGGAGGACAGGGGGCACCGGGGAGCTGTTTTTT.

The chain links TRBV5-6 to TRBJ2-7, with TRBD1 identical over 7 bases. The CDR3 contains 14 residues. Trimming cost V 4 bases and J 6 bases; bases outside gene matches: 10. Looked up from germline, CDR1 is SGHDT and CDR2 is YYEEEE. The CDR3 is CASSNTMNRGEQYF. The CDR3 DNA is TGTGCCAGCAGCAACACCATGAACAGGGGCGAGCAGTACTTC.

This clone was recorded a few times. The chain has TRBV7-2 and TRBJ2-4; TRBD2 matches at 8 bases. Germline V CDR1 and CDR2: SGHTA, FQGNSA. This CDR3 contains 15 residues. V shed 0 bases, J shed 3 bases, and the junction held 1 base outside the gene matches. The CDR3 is CASSLAGGGKNIQYF. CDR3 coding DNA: TGTGCCAGCAGCTTAGCCGGGGGGGGCAAAAACATTCAGTACTTC.